These 17 T cell receptor beta chains were sequenced from one sample in a study of cytomegalovirus exposure and HLA in healthy donors. PCR employed 60 Vbeta and 13 Jbeta primers. Clones were sequenced by immunoSEQ multiplex PCR, and TCRdb holds only the in-frame ones, with some missing. The profile shows approximately 160,000 clones, around three quarters of them singletons. Sequencing used PBMCs. Receptor source: a man in his forties in good health and CMV-seronegative.

The V call is TRBV27, the J call TRBJ1-5; no clear D. The CDR3 contains 15 residues. CDR1 is MNHEY and CDR2 is SMNVEV in the germline V gene (reference sequence). V was pared by 5 bases and J by 5 bases, with 16 bases between. CDR3 in amino acids: CASSQGNGNDQPQHF. CDR3 coding DNA: TGTGCCAGCAGTCAAGGGAACGGGAACGATCAGCCCCAGCATTTT.

V is TRBV7-9 and J is TRBJ1-1; D is unclear. The V and J ends lost 0 bases and 9 bases respectively, with 8 bases between them. This CDR3 is built from 12 residues. Looked up from germline, CDR1 is SEHNR and CDR2 is FQNEAQ (reference sequence). CDR3 protein: CASSLAARQAFF. CDR3 sequence (DNA): TGTGCCAGCAGCTTAGCGGCCAGGCAAGCTTTCTTT. Using reference TRBV7-9 and TRBJ1-1 for the parts outside the CDR3, the full variable domain is DTGVSQNPRHKITKRGQNVTFRCDPISEHNRLYWYRQTLGQGPEFLTYFQNEAQLEKSRLLSDRFSAERPKGSFSTLEIQRTEQGDSAMYLCASSLAARQAFFGQGTRLTVV.

This chain links TRBV9 with TRBJ2-1; D is unclear. Germline CDR1 reads SGDLS; CDR2 reads YYNGEE. V lost 4 bases, J lost 4 bases, and 15 bases lay in between. The CDR3 extends over 15 amino acids. CDR3: CASSPLPQIYNEQFF. CDR3 nucleotide sequence: TGTGCCAGCAGCCCGCTTCCCCAGATTTACAATGAGCAGTTCTTC.

The chain couples TRBV11-1 to TRBJ1-2; D ambiguous. Between the trimmed V and J ends, which lost 0 bases and 3 bases, there was a span of 11 bases. The CDR3 length is 15 residues. CDR1 is SGHAT and CDR2 is FQDESV in the germline V gene (reference sequence). The CDR3 protein is CASSLAGGHDYGYTF. DNA of the CDR3: TGTGCCAGCAGCTTAGCGGGAGGGCACGACTATGGCTACACCTTC.

V usage is TRBV5-1 and J usage is TRBJ1-4; tentatively, D is TRBD1 (5 bases). This CDR3 is built from 14 residues. Trimming cost V 0 bases and J 7 bases, with 10 bases left between them. The germline CDR1 and CDR2 sequences are SGHRS and YFSETQ. The CDR3 sequence: CASSLGGVSEKLFF. The CDR3 DNA sequence: TGCGCCAGCAGCTTGGGGGGGGTATCTGAAAAACTGTTTTTT.

The chain recombines TRBV23-1 with TRBJ2-7; D may be TRBD1 (6 bases). TRBV23-1 is designated an ORF whose function remains uncertain. V gave up 7 bases and J gave up 4 bases, with 17 bases separating them. The CDR3 runs to 14 residues. Here the CDR3 reads CASNPKGTRYEQYF. The CDR3 nucleotides are TGCGCCAGCAATCCCAAGGGGACAAGGTACGAGCAGTACTTC.

V and J are TRBV29-1 and TRBJ1-1, with D perhaps matching TRBD1 (5 bases). There are 14 residues in the CDR3. The V gene's germline CDR1 is SQVTM and CDR2 ANQGSEA. With 6 bases removed from V and 6 bases from J, the gap between germline ends came to 20 bases. The CDR3 spells CSVAPGQPTAEAFF. CDR3 in DNA: TGCAGCGTCGCCCCAGGGCAGCCCACGGCTGAAGCTTTCTTT.

The table lists this clone with a few counts. J is TRBJ1-5 and V is TRBV30, with D unclear. CDR1 is GTSNPN, CDR2 SVGIG, per germline (reference sequence). Deletions cut 1 base from V and 4 bases from J, with 8 bases between. This CDR3 contains 13 residues. CDR3 bases: TGTGCCTGGAGTGACATGCGGAATCAGCCCCAGCATTTT. Translated: CAWSDMRNQPQHF.

The chain has TRBV7-3 and TRBJ2-5; 9 bases align to TRBD2. The V gene end was trimmed by 5 bases and the J gene end by 4 bases; junction bases not matched to a gene: 11. The CDR3 is 16 residues long. The germline V gene has CDR1 SGHTA and CDR2 FQGTGA. CDR3 residues: CASSPGLAAPGETQYF. CDR3 DNA sequence: TGTGCCAGCAGCCCGGGACTAGCCGCACCCGGAGAGACCCAGTACTTC.

The rearrangement uses TRBV10-3 and TRBJ2-7; D gene unclear. From germline, CDR1 is ENHRY and CDR2 SYGVKD. CDR3 length: 13 residues. V lost 3 bases and J lost 0, with 6 bases in between. The DNA of the CDR3 is TGTGCCATCAGTGACCCGAGCTCCTACGAGCAGTACTTC. Amino acids: CAISDPSSYEQYF.

The chain is built from TRBV4-1 and TRBJ2-3, with 13 bases matching TRBD2. The trim removed 2 bases at V and 3 bases at J, leaving 5 bases unmatched. The CDR3 has 17 residues. Germline CDR1 reads MGHRA; CDR2 reads YSYEKL. The CDR3 here is CASSQTSGRAVTDTQYF. The CDR3, as DNA: TGCGCCAGCAGCCAAACTAGCGGGAGGGCCGTAACAGATACGCAGTATTTT.

The sample holds one count of this clone. The chain is built from TRBV7-2 and TRBJ1-4; 7 bases align to TRBD1. The CDR3 contains 15 residues. Germline-derived CDR1 and CDR2 are SGHTA and FQGNSA. Losses at the gene ends were 5 bases for V and 7 bases for J; bases not matched to a gene: 10. CDR3 nucleotide sequence: TGTGCCAGCAGCGAAAGACAGGGCGGGTTTGAAAAACTGTTTTTT. Translation gives CASSERQGGFEKLFF.

The chain carries TRBV5-4 and TRBJ2-3, with 7 positions matching TRBD2. Trimming at V came to 4 bases and at J to 1 base, leaving 6 bases not matched to a gene. This CDR3 contains 15 residues. Looked up from germline, CDR1 is SGHNT and CDR2 is YYREEE (reference sequence). The CDR3 region has the DNA TGTGCCAGCAGCCGGCGGGAGTTACGCACAGATACGCAGTATTTT. Residues: CASSRRELRTDTQYF.

This clone was recorded a few times. This chain joins TRBV28 and TRBJ1-5; 8 nucleotides agree with TRBD1. The CDR3 consists of 15 residues. Germline CDR1 is MDHEN and CDR2 is SYDVKM. With 5 bases clipped from V and 5 bases from J, the junction kept 8 bases outside the gene matches. The CDR3 coding sequence is TGTGCCAGCAGTCCCGGACAGGGATTATATCAGCCCCAGCATTTT. Its protein product is CASSPGQGLYQPQHF.

There are a few counts of this clone. This chain links TRBV28 with TRBJ1-5; D not resolved. The CDR3 contains 16 residues. Between the trimmed V and J ends, which lost 6 bases and 8 bases, there was a span of 23 bases. Germline V CDR1 and CDR2: MDHEN, SYDVKM. CDR3 in DNA: TGTGCCAGCAGCTTAGGCACGTGGCGGACTTTGGAGCCCCAGCATTTT. Translation gives CASSLGTWRTLEPQHF.

The rearrangement uses TRBV1 and TRBJ2-5; the DNA was not used to check the table's D call, TRBD2. TRBV1 is termed a pseudogene. The CDR3 is made up of 16 amino acids. The CDR3 protein is CTSSREERGSFETQYF. CDR3 sequence (DNA): TGCACCAGCAGCCGTGAGGAGCGCGGGAGTTTTGAGACCCAGTACTTC.

This chain joins TRBV19 and TRBJ1-3; tentatively, D is TRBD1 (6 bases). The CDR3 covers 14 residues. Trimming cost V 8 bases and J 8 bases, with 19 bases left between them. Germline-derived CDR1 and CDR2 are LNHDA and SQIVND (reference sequence). The CDR3: CASADTGFLDTIYF. Written as DNA, the CDR3 is TGTGCCAGTGCGGACACAGGGTTTTTGGACACCATATATTTT.